One T cell receptor (beta chain) is described in this entry. This sample is drawn from a study of blood T cell repertoires in COVID-19. The overall study: Specimens from acute and convalescent COVID-19 originated in the United States, Italy and Spain. Sources were T cells, B-cell-depleted T cells, or PBMCs; the material itself was cDNA or gDNA.

Seattle patient enrollment occurred during active infection, with longitudinal follow-up thereafter. Under the authors' procedure: Amplification of reference gene primers was used by the study to estimate nucleated cell counts. Sequencing was performed with immunoSEQ multiplex PCR; in TCRdb, only in-frame clones are kept and a portion is missing. V, J and clone size reflect that table, while D and trimming were determined from the DNA. Here the sample spans 220,000 or so clones, 85% to 90% being singletons. CDR3 length equals 14 residues. The germline V gene encodes CDR1 SNHLY and CDR2 FYNNEI. The V end lost 2 bases, the J end lost 4 bases, and 9 bases lay between the germline ends.

Input material: peripheral blood. The V and J genes are TRBV2 and TRBJ1-3; possible D gene TRBD1, 6 bases. The sequence derives from a woman aged 45-65 years with COVID-19, enrolled during active disease. In DNA form, the CDR3 reads TGTGCCAGCAGTGAAAACAGGGCCGGAAACACCATATATTTT. Translating gives CASSENRAGNTIYF. The entire variable domain, with the rest obtained from reference TRBV2 and TRBJ1-3, is as follows: EPEVTQTPSHQVTQMGQEVILRCVPISNHLYFYWYRQILGQKVEFLVSFYNNEISEKSEIFDDQFSVERPDGSNFTLKIRSTKLEDSAMYFCASSENRAGNTIYFGEGSWLTVV.